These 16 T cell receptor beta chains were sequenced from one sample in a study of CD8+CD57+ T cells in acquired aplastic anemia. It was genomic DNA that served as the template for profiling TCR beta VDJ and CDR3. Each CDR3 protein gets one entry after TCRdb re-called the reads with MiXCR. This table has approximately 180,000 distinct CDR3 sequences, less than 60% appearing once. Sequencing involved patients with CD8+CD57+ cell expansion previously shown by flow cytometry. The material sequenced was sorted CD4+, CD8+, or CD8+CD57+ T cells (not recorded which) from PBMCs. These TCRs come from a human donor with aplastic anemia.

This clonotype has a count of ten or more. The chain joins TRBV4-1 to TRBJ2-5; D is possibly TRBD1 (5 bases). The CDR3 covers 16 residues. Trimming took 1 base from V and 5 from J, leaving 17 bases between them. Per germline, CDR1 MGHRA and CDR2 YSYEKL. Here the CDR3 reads CASSQVTAQGWETQYF. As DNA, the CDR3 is TGCGCCAGCAGCCAAGTGACCGCGCAGGGATGGGAGACCCAGTACTTC.

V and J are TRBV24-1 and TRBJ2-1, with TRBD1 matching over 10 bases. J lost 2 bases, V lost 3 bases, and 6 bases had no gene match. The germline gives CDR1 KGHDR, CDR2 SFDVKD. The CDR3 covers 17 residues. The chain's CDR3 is CATSDATGTGAYNEQFF. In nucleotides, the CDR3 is TGTGCCACCAGTGATGCTACCGGGACAGGGGCCTACAATGAGCAGTTCTTC.

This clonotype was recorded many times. The CDR3 protein is CASRDRGLETQYF. In DNA form, the CDR3 reads TGTGCCAGCAGAGACAGGGGTTTGGAGACCCAGTACTTC. This chain links TRBV6-4 with TRBJ2-5, with TRBD1 matching over 8 bases. The germline gives CDR1 MRHNA, CDR2 SNTAGT. The CDR3 consists of 13 residues. The V segment lost 6 bases and the J segment 5 bases; nucleotides outside the gene matches: 5.

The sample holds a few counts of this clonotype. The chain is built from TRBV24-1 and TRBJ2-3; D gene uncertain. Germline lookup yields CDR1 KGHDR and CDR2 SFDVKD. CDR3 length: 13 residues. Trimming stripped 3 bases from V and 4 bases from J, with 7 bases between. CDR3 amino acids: CATSDPSSDTQYF. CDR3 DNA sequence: TGTGCCACCAGTGATCCCTCATCAGATACGCAGTATTTT.

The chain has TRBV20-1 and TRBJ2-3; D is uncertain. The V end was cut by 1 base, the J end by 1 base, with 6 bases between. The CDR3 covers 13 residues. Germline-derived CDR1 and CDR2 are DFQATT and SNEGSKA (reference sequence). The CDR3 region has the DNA TGCAGTGCTAGAGTAGCAGGCACAGATACGCAGTATTTT. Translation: CSARVAGTDTQYF.

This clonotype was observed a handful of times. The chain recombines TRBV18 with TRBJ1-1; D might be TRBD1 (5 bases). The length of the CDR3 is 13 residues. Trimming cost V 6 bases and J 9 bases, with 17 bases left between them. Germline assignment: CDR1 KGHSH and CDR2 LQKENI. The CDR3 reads CASSTGGNVQAFF. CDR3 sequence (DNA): TGTGCCAGCTCTACCGGGGGGAATGTGCAAGCTTTCTTT.

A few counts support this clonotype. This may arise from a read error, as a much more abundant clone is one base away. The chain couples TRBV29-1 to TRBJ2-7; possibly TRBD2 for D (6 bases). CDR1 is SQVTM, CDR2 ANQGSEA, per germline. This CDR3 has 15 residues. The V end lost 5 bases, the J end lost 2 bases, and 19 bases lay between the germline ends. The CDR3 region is CSVLGDGGVPYEQYF. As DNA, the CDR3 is TGCAGCGTTTTAGGTGACGGGGGAGTCCCCTACGAGCAGTACTTC.

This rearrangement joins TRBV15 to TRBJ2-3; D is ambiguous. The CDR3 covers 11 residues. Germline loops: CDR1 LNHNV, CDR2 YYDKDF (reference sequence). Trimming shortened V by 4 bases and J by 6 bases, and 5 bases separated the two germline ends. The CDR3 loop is CATSNPDTQYF. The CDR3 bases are TGTGCCACCAGCAACCCGGATACGCAGTATTTT.

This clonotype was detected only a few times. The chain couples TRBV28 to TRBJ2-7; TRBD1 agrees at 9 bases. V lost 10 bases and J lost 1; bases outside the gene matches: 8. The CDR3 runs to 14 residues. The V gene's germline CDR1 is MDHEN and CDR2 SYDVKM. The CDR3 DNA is TGTGCCATAACGGGGACAGGGAGATCCTACGAGCAGTACTTC. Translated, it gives CAITGTGRSYEQYF.

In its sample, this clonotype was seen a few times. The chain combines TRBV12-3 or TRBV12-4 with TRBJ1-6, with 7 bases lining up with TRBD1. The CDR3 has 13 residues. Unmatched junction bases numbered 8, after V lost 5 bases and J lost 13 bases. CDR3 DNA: TGTGCCAGCAGTGGACAGGTCGGGACGCCCCTCCACTTT. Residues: CASSGQVGTPLHF.

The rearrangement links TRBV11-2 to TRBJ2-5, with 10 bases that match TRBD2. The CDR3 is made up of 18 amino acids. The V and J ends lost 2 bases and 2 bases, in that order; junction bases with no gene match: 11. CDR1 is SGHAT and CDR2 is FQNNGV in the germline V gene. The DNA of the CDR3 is TGTGCCAGCAGCTTAATGGGGGGTCTAGCGGGAGAACAAGAGACCCAGTACTTC. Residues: CASSLMGGLAGEQETQYF.

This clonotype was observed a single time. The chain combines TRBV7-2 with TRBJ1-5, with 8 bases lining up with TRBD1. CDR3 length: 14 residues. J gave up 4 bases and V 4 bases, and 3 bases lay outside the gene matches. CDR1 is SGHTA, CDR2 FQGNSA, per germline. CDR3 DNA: TGTGCCAGCAGCTGGGGGGACAGGAATCAGCCCCAGCATTTT. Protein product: CASSWGDRNQPQHF.

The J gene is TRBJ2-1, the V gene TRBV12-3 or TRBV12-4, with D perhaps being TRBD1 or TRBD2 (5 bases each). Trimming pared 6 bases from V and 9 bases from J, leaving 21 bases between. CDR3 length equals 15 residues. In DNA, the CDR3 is TGTGCCAGCAGGCCAGCCGGGACCCATCGTGCTGAGCAGTTCTTC. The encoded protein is CASRPAGTHRAEQFF.

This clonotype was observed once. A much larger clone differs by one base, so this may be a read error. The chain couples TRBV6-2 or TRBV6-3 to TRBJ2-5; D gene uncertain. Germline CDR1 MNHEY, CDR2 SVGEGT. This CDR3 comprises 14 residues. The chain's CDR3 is CASSYSALQETQHF. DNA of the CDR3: TGTGCCAGCAGTTACTCAGCGCTCCAAGAGACCCAGCACTTC.

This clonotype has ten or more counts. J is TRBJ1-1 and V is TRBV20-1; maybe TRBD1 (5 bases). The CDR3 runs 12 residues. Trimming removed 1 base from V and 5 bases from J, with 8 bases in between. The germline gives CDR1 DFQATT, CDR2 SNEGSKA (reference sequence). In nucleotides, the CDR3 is TGCAGTGCTAGAGCGGGGGGGACTGAAGCTTTCTTT. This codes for CSARAGGTEAFF.

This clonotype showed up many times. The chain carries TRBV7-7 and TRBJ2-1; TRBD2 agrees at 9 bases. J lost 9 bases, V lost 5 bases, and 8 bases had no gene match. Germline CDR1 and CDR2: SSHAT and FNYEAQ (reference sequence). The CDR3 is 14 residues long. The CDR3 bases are TGTGCCAGCAGCCCGGCTTTTAGCGGGGGTGAGCAGTTCTTC. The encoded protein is CASSPAFSGGEQFF.